These T cell receptor beta chains were read from a single sample in a study of blood T cell repertoires in COVID-19. Sequencing was performed with immunoSEQ multiplex PCR; in TCRdb, only in-frame clones are kept and a portion is missing. The repertoire includes roughly 230,000 clones, roughly 86% of them detected once, and about 0.7% sits in the top ten. Material for sequencing was peripheral blood. These receptors came from a human donor in a cohort sampled during active COVID-19. Both conserved end residues are part of each CDR3. A D gene is named only where the DNA matches it firmly. Size values are once, few and many counts, or a class for expanded clones, and some rows have none.

D	size	V	J	CDR3	DNA
NA	NA	TRBV7-3	TRBJ2-2	CASRLSSVNTGELFF	TGTGCCAGCAGGTTAAGTAGCGTGAACACCGGGGAGCTGTTTTTT
NA	NA	TRBV19	TRBJ1-2	CASSVRDFFTLGYGYTF	TGTGCCAGTAGTGTAAGGGACTTCTTTACTTTAGGCTATGGCTACACCTTC
TRBD1	NA	TRBV6-1	TRBJ2-7	CASSEVGDRGRYEQYF	TGTGCCAGCAGTGAAGTCGGGGACAGGGGGCGCTACGAGCAGTACTTC
TRBD2	NA	TRBV2	TRBJ2-7	CASLGLAGGLPYEQYF	TGTGCCAGCTTGGGACTAGCGGGGGGGCTCCCCTACGAGCAGTACTTC
NA	NA	TRBV5-4	TRBJ1-6	CASSARDTERQHF	TGTGCCAGCAGCGCCCGGGACACCGAAAGGCAGCACTTT
TRBD1	once	TRBV3-1/TRBV3-2	TRBJ1-1	CASSQDRYRGRAEAFF	TGTGCCAGCAGCCAAGATCGATACAGGGGGCGAGCTGAAGCTTTCTTT
NA	NA	TRBV7-9	TRBJ1-2	CASSLREITYGYTF	TGTGCCAGCAGCTTAAGGGAGATAACCTATGGCTACACCTTC
NA	NA	TRBV27	TRBJ1-4	CASSFLLATGLNEKLFF	TGTGCCAGCAGTTTCCTTTTGGCAACGGGGTTAAATGAAAAACTGTTTTTT
NA	NA	TRBV7-8	TRBJ2-5	CASSFLYSTGQAQYF	TGTGCCAGCAGCTTCCTCTATTCGACAGGCCAGGCCCAGTACTTC
NA	NA	TRBV27	TRBJ1-3	CASSFTGAAGNTIYF	TGTGCCAGCAGTTTCACAGGAGCTGCAGGAAACACCATATATTTT
NA	NA	TRBV4-3	TRBJ2-2	CASSQGRLANTGELFF	TGCGCCAGCAGCCAAGGGCGGCTAGCGAACACCGGGGAGCTGTTTTTT
NA	NA	TRBV9	TRBJ1-1	CASSAPGTEAFF	TGTGCCAGCAGCGCCCCGGGCACTGAAGCTTTCTTT
TRBD1	once	TRBV7-9	TRBJ1-6	CASRRDRAYYNSPLHF	TGTGCCAGCCGACGGGACAGGGCCTACTATAATTCACCCCTCCACTTT
TRBD1	once	TRBV28	TRBJ1-2	CASSLRQGVNYGYTF	TGTGCCAGCAGTCTAAGACAGGGCGTTAACTATGGCTACACCTTC
NA	NA	TRBV3-1/TRBV3-2	TRBJ2-7	CASSLLVGQAHEQYF	TGTGCCAGCAGCCTTCTAGTGGGGCAGGCCCACGAGCAGTACTTC
NA	NA	TRBV29-1	TRBJ2-7	CSVDKGSRHEQYF	TGCAGCGTTGATAAGGGGTCCAGGCACGAGCAGTACTTC
TRBD1	NA	TRBV30	TRBJ1-6	CAWSLRDSNSPLHF	TGTGCCTGGAGCCTCCGGGACAGTAATTCACCCCTCCACTTT
TRBD2	NA	TRBV23-1	TRBJ2-2	CASSQGLAGDTNTGELFF	TGCGCCAGCAGTCAAGGTCTAGCGGGAGATACGAACACCGGGGAGCTGTTTTTT
NA	NA	TRBV13	TRBJ1-1	CASSPPGVNTEAFF	TGTGCCAGCAGCCCCCCCGGGGTGAACACTGAAGCTTTCTTT
TRBD1	NA	TRBV28	TRBJ1-2	CASSQDRGRGYTF	TGTGCCAGCAGTCAGGACAGGGGTAGAGGCTACACCTTC
NA	NA	TRBV30	TRBJ1-1	CAWSVLWGGNTEAFF	TGTGCCTGGAGTGTACTATGGGGGGGCAACACTGAAGCTTTCTTT
NA	NA	TRBV7-8	TRBJ1-5	CASSWPPRGDDQPQHF	TGTGCCAGCAGCTGGCCCCCTCGGGGAGACGATCAGCCCCAGCATTTT
TRBD2	NA	TRBV3-1/TRBV3-2	TRBJ2-7	CASSPGLAVSYEQYF	TGTGCCAGCAGCCCCGGGCTAGCGGTCTCCTACGAGCAGTACTTC
TRBD2	NA	TRBV6-1	TRBJ2-6	CASSGTSGSGANVLTF	TGTGCCAGCAGTGGGACTAGCGGTTCTGGGGCCAACGTCCTGACTTTC
NA	NA	TRBV7-8	TRBJ2-6	CASSVKRAWGLGGANVLTF	TGTGCCAGCAGCGTTAAGCGGGCCTGGGGACTTGGTGGGGCCAACGTCCTGACTTTC
NA	NA	TRBV4-3	TRBJ2-3	CASSQDTIPFAGDTQYF	TGCGCCAGCAGCCAAGATACGATCCCCTTCGCGGGAGATACGCAGTATTTT
NA	once	TRBV4-2	TRBJ1-4	CASSQGQGHEKLFF	TGTGCCAGCAGCCAGGGTCAGGGGCATGAAAAACTGTTTTTT
NA	NA	TRBV4-3	TRBJ2-6	CASSQDTGSGANVLTF	TGCGCCAGCAGCCAAGATACCGGGTCTGGGGCCAACGTCCTGACTTTC
TRBD2	NA	TRBV28	TRBJ2-7	CASSTISGRLYEQYF	TGTGCCAGCAGTACAATAAGCGGGAGGCTCTACGAGCAGTACTTC
NA	many	TRBV27	TRBJ2-6	CASSSRFSSGANVLTF	TGTGCCAGCAGTTCACGATTTAGCTCTGGGGCCAACGTCCTGACTTTC
TRBD1	NA	TRBV28	TRBJ2-7	CASTTGQVSYEQYF	TGTGCCAGCACCACAGGACAGGTTTCCTACGAGCAGTACTTC
TRBD2	NA	TRBV7-9	TRBJ2-1	CASSARGGGYNEQFF	TGTGCCAGCAGCGCCCGCGGGGGGGGGTACAATGAGCAGTTCTTC
NA	NA	TRBV11-2	TRBJ1-2	CASSRPPRDTGGYTF	TGTGCCAGCAGCAGACCCCCTAGGGACACAGGGGGCTACACCTTC
NA	NA	TRBV7-9	TRBJ1-6	CASSPGGGPLHF	TGTGCCAGCAGCCCTGGGGGCGGACCCCTCCACTTT
TRBD2	NA	TRBV3-1/TRBV3-2	TRBJ2-3	CASSQRGGDTQYF	TGTGCCAGCAGCCAGCGGGGGGGAGATACGCAGTATTTT
TRBD1	NA	TRBV7-6	TRBJ1-6	CASSLAGQNNSPLHF	TGTGCCAGCAGCTTAGCGGGACAGAATAATTCACCCCTCCACTTT
TRBD1	NA	TRBV9	TRBJ1-6	CASSADRALNSPLHF	TGTGCCAGCAGCGCGGACAGGGCTCTAAATTCACCCCTCCACTTT
NA	few	TRBV21-1	TRBJ2-2	CASSGAGGSGELFF	TGTGCCAGCAGCGGAGCGGGTGGGTCCGGGGAGCTGTTTTTT
TRBD1	once	TRBV9	TRBJ1-2	CASSARDRGGYTF	TGTGCCAGCAGCGCACGGGACAGGGGCGGCTACACCTTC
NA	NA	TRBV3-1/TRBV3-2	TRBJ1-1	CASSQTGAEAFF	TGTGCCAGCAGTCAGACGGGGGCTGAAGCTTTCTTT
NA	NA	TRBV11-3	TRBJ2-3	CASSSGHTDTQYF	TGTGCCAGCAGCTCGGGTCACACAGATACGCAGTATTTT
TRBD1	NA	TRBV12-3/TRBV12-4	TRBJ2-3	CASSTGGDTQYF	TGTGCCAGCAGTACAGGGGGGGATACGCAGTATTTT
NA	NA	TRBV28	TRBJ1-4	CASSSRAPAGAKLFF	TGTGCCAGCAGCTCTCGGGCTCCAGCGGGGGCCAAACTGTTTTTT
TRBD2	NA	TRBV9	TRBJ2-5	CASSVLAEVGETQYF	TGTGCCAGCAGCGTACTAGCGGAGGTCGGAGAGACCCAGTACTTC
TRBD2	NA	TRBV19	TRBJ2-5	CASSIPGLAQETQYF	TGTGCCAGTAGTATTCCGGGACTAGCGCAAGAGACCCAGTACTTC
TRBD1	NA	TRBV2	TRBJ1-5	CASSEPGTAPDQPQHF	TGTGCCAGCAGTGAACCTGGGACAGCCCCGGATCAGCCCCAGCATTTT
NA	NA	TRBV4-2	TRBJ2-7	CASSQSGYGGEQYF	TGTGCCAGCAGCCAATCAGGGTATGGTGGCGAGCAGTACTTC
TRBD1	NA	TRBV9	TRBJ2-7	CASSARQGVPSGEQYF	TGTGCCAGCAGCGCCCGACAGGGGGTGCCGAGCGGCGAGCAGTACTTC
TRBD1	few	TRBV5-8	TRBJ1-1	CASSPLQGSPEAFF	TGTGCCAGCAGCCCCTTACAGGGGTCGCCTGAAGCTTTCTTT
NA	once	TRBV28	TRBJ2-7	CASRQGSREQYF	TGTGCCAGCAGACAGGGCAGTCGAGAGCAGTACTTC
NA	NA	TRBV10-3	TRBJ2-5	CAIQGVGETQYF	TGTGCCATTCAAGGGGTTGGCGAGACCCAGTACTTC
NA	NA	TRBV24-1	TRBJ2-1	CATSESGDGEQFF	TGTGCCACCAGTGAATCAGGGGATGGTGAGCAGTTCTTC
NA	NA	TRBV28	TRBJ2-7	CASSLTFLAGPVPESYEQYF	TGTGCCAGCAGCCTAACGTTCCTGGCAGGCCCGGTCCCCGAATCCTACGAGCAGTACTTC
NA	NA	TRBV5-8	TRBJ1-2	CASSPSGTRLGYTF	TGTGCCAGCAGCCCCTCAGGGACTCGTCTGGGCTACACCTTC
TRBD1	NA	TRBV27	TRBJ1-1	CASSLSRGLGTEAFF	TGTGCCAGCAGTTTATCGAGGGGGCTTGGCACTGAAGCTTTCTTT